The rows below give T cell receptor beta chains drawn from one sample of a study of blood T cell repertoires in COVID-19. Assay used: immunoSEQ multiplex PCR; TCRdb lists only in-frame clones, some missing. Of around 260,000 clones detected, approximately 86% appear once; the ten largest clones hold roughly 2%. Sequenced sample: peripheral blood. These TCRs come from a man aged 30 to 45 with active or convalescent COVID-19. CDR3s include the opening cysteine and the closing phenylalanine or tryptophan. The D gene is left open where the match is weak. The size of a clone is reported for some rows only, either as once, few or many, or as a class for expanded clones.

d_call	clone_size	v_call	j_call	cdr3_aa	cdr3_nt
TRBD2	NA	TRBV30	TRBJ2-1	CAWISGGAGNEQFF	TGTGCCTGGATTAGCGGGGGGGCCGGCAATGAGCAGTTCTTC
TRBD1	NA	TRBV18	TRBJ1-1	CASSHGQGNTEAFF	TGTGCCAGCTCACACGGACAGGGAAACACTGAAGCTTTCTTT
NA	NA	TRBV3-1/TRBV3-2	TRBJ2-2	CASSLPTVADTGELFF	TGTGCCAGCAGCCTTCCGACCGTGGCGGACACCGGGGAGCTGTTTTTT
NA	NA	TRBV5-1	TRBJ1-2	CASSWRTGEGDGYTF	TGCGCCAGCAGCTGGAGAACAGGCGAAGGAGATGGCTACACCTTC
TRBD2	NA	TRBV4-1	TRBJ2-7	CASSQVPSGGSYEQYF	TGCGCCAGCAGCCAAGTACCTAGCGGGGGTTCCTACGAGCAGTACTTC
NA	NA	TRBV5-1	TRBJ2-5	CASSQQVPETQYF	TGCGCCAGCAGCCAACAGGTCCCAGAGACCCAGTACTTC
NA	NA	TRBV7-2	TRBJ2-5	CASSLQRQETQYF	TGTGCCAGCAGCCTACAGCGGCAAGAGACCCAGTACTTC
NA	NA	TRBV23-1	TRBJ2-1	CASSQPIQGPESSYNEQFF	TGCGCCAGCAGTCAACCGATTCAGGGCCCTGAAAGCTCCTACAATGAGCAGTTCTTC
TRBD1	NA	TRBV29-1	TRBJ1-1	CSGGQGMNTEAFF	TGCAGCGGAGGACAGGGCATGAACACTGAAGCTTTCTTT
TRBD1	NA	TRBV5-8	TRBJ2-4	CASSLEFGTGSFKNIQYF	TGTGCCAGCAGCTTGGAGTTTGGGACAGGGTCCTTCAAAAACATTCAGTACTTC
NA	NA	TRBV15	TRBJ2-7	CATSPSGRSWDEQYF	TGTGCCACCAGCCCCTCCGGCAGGTCTTGGGACGAGCAGTACTTC
NA	NA	TRBV3-1/TRBV3-2	TRBJ1-3	CASSQDLSGNTIYF	TGTGCCAGCAGCCAAGATCTGTCTGGAAACACCATATATTTT
NA	NA	TRBV7-2	TRBJ2-1	CASSFNRGVLTSEQFF	TGTGCCAGCAGCTTCAATCGCGGGGTCCTTACGTCTGAGCAGTTCTTC
TRBD2	NA	TRBV4-3	TRBJ2-5	CASSQGRLAGMETQYF	TGCGCCAGCAGCCAAGGACGACTAGCGGGGATGGAGACCCAGTACTTC
NA	few	TRBV5-6	TRBJ2-7	CASSSRLSSYEQYF	TGTGCCAGCAGTTCAAGACTGAGCTCCTACGAGCAGTACTTC
TRBD2	NA	TRBV7-2	TRBJ2-3	CASSIASSLAGTTDTQYF	TGTGCCAGCAGCATAGCTTCAAGCCTAGCGGGGACCACAGATACGCAGTATTTT
TRBD1	NA	TRBV9	TRBJ2-7	CASSLLDRTYEQYF	TGTGCCAGCAGCCTCCTGGACAGGACCTACGAGCAGTACTTC
NA	NA	TRBV4-1	TRBJ2-5	CASSQDGGRTADF	TGCGCCAGCAGCCAAGATGGGGGCAGGACTGCGGACTTC
NA	NA	TRBV4-3	TRBJ2-2	CASSQGVHAGPLTGELFF	TGCGCCAGCAGCCAAGGGGTACATGCGGGGCCACTCACCGGGGAGCTGTTTTTT
NA	NA	TRBV12-3/TRBV12-4	TRBJ2-7	CASSQAQGYEQYF	TGTGCCAGCAGCCAAGCGCAGGGTTACGAGCAGTACTTC
NA	NA	TRBV21-1	TRBJ2-1	CASSKRRGLAESSYNEQFF	TGTGCCAGCAGCAAAAGGCGGGGACTAGCGGAAAGCTCCTACAATGAGCAGTTCTTC
NA	NA	TRBV19	TRBJ2-4	CASSGRWAKEDIQYF	TGTGCCAGTAGCGGCCGGTGGGCCAAGGAAGACATTCAGTACTTC
NA	NA	TRBV6-5	TRBJ1-1	CANSFGDGTEAFF	TGTGCCAACTCATTCGGGGATGGCACTGAAGCTTTCTTT
NA	NA	TRBV3-1/TRBV3-2	TRBJ1-1	CASSQDPERGMNTEAFF	TGTGCCAGCAGCCAAGATCCCGAGCGGGGAATGAACACTGAAGCTTTCTTT
TRBD1	NA	TRBV19	TRBJ1-1	CASSIGINRGLTEAFF	TGTGCCAGTAGTATAGGTATCAACAGGGGGCTGACTGAAGCTTTCTTT
NA	once	TRBV6-1	TRBJ2-5	CASSECGRQETQYF	TGTGCCAGCAGTGAATGCGGCAGACAAGAGACCCAGTACTTC
NA	few	TRBV4-1	TRBJ1-4	CASSQGPGTAEKLFF	TGCGCCAGCAGCCAAGGGCCCGGGACTGCTGAAAAACTGTTTTTT
NA	NA	TRBV6-5	TRBJ1-6	CASSPGIPWNSPLHF	TGTGCCAGCAGCCCAGGGATCCCCTGGAATTCACCCCTCCACTTT
NA	NA	TRBV13	TRBJ1-3	CASSSGVTDLGNTIYF	TGTGCCAGCAGCTCAGGGGTTACAGACCTCGGAAACACCATATATTTT
TRBD1	NA	TRBV6-5	TRBJ1-2	CASSRDRQNYGYTF	TGTGCCAGCAGCAGGGACAGGCAAAACTATGGCTACACCTTC
NA	NA	TRBV6-5	TRBJ1-1	CASSPQRGRGTEAFF	TGTGCCAGCAGCCCACAGAGAGGCCGGGGAACTGAAGCTTTCTTT
NA	few	TRBV4-2	TRBJ2-5	CASSQEGGATQETQYF	TGTGCCAGCAGCCAAGAGGGGGGGGCTACGCAAGAGACCCAGTACTTC
NA	NA	TRBV12-3/TRBV12-4	TRBJ2-1	CASSLDGYNEQFF	TGTGCCAGCAGTTTAGACGGCTACAATGAGCAGTTCTTC
TRBD1	NA	TRBV6-5	TRBJ2-7	CASSVNRDSSYEQYF	TGTGCCAGCAGCGTAAACCGGGACAGCTCCTACGAGCAGTACTTC
TRBD1	once	TRBV19	TRBJ1-1	CASSTPITGGALNTEAFF	TGTGCCAGTAGTACACCGATTACAGGGGGCGCTCTGAACACTGAAGCTTTCTTT
NA	few	TRBV3-1/TRBV3-2	TRBJ1-6	CASSQAGTGVNSPLHF	TGTGCCAGCAGCCAGGCTGGGACGGGGGTTAATTCACCCCTCCACTTT
NA	NA	TRBV11-2	TRBJ1-2	CASSLAVSQEYGYTF	TGTGCCAGCAGCTTAGCGGTGAGTCAAGAGTATGGCTACACCTTC
TRBD1	NA	TRBV2	TRBJ1-6	CASSQGANSPLHF	TGTGCCAGCAGTCAGGGGGCCAATTCACCCCTCCACTTT
NA	NA	TRBV2	TRBJ2-1	CATGAGGPYNEQFF	TGTGCCACCGGGGCCGGGGGACCCTACAATGAGCAGTTCTTC
NA	NA	TRBV12-3/TRBV12-4	TRBJ2-7	CASGLYATYEQYF	TGTGCCAGCGGACTCTATGCTACCTACGAGCAGTACTTC
NA	NA	TRBV30	TRBJ1-3	CAWSVGRAGNTIYF	TGTGCCTGGAGTGTAGGCAGGGCGGGAAACACCATATATTTT
TRBD1	NA	TRBV29-1	TRBJ1-1	CSVQGAWNTEAFF	TGCAGCGTACAGGGGGCTTGGAACACTGAAGCTTTCTTT
TRBD1	NA	TRBV5-8	TRBJ1-2	CASSHKRTGGYGYTF	TGTGCCAGCAGCCACAAACGGACAGGAGGCTATGGCTACACCTTC
NA	once	TRBV5-1	TRBJ2-1	CASSFSPPGDRVRNEQFF	TGCGCCAGCAGCTTTTCCCCCCCAGGGGACCGTGTTCGGAATGAGCAGTTCTTC
NA	NA	TRBV10-3	TRBJ2-5	CAIRSGGGGSQETQYF	TGTGCCATCAGGTCCGGAGGGGGGGGGAGCCAAGAGACCCAGTACTTC
NA	once	TRBV7-2	TRBJ1-3	CASSFRQATPNEGNTIYF	TGTGCCAGCAGCTTCAGACAGGCCACACCGAACGAGGGAAACACCATATATTTT
NA	NA	TRBV14	TRBJ2-2	CATARTNTGELFF	TGTGCCACCGCTAGAACGAACACCGGGGAGCTGTTTTTT
NA	NA	TRBV5-1	TRBJ2-3	CASSLGGRASTDTQYF	TGCGCCAGCAGCTTGGGGGGCAGGGCATCCACAGATACGCAGTATTTT
NA	NA	TRBV4-3	TRBJ1-6	CASSLSIDSPLHF	TGCGCCAGCAGCCTAAGTATAGATTCACCCCTCCACTTT
NA	NA	TRBV7-2	TRBJ1-6	CASSPGVLPLHF	TGTGCCAGCTCCCCAGGGGTTTTACCCCTCCACTTT
TRBD2	few	TRBV16	TRBJ2-2	CASSLLAGGSTGELFF	TGTGCCAGCAGCCTCCTAGCGGGGGGAAGCACCGGGGAGCTGTTTTTT
NA	NA	TRBV6-5	TRBJ2-5	CASRNLVQETQYF	TGTGCCAGCAGGAATCTAGTCCAAGAGACCCAGTACTTC
NA	NA	TRBV2	TRBJ1-2	CASSETGQSNYGYTF	TGTGCCAGCAGTGAAACGGGACAATCTAACTATGGCTACACCTTC
NA	NA	TRBV19	TRBJ1-6	CASSSGSSYNSPLHF	TGTGCCAGTAGTAGCGGGAGCTCCTATAATTCACCCCTCCACTTT
NA	NA	TRBV6-5	TRBJ1-6	CASMREGPPLHF	TGTGCCAGCATGCGGGAGGGACCACCCCTCCACTTT
NA	NA	TRBV2	TRBJ2-5	CASEGEHSETQYF	TGTGCCAGCGAGGGAGAACATTCCGAGACCCAGTACTTC
NA	NA	TRBV2	TRBJ1-1	CASSSDSEAFF	TGTGCCAGCAGTTCGGACAGTGAAGCTTTCTTT
NA	NA	TRBV19	TRBJ2-2	CASSNLAPGELFF	TGTGCCAGTAGTAATTTGGCCCCCGGGGAGCTGTTTTTT